The 6 T cell receptor beta chains in this list originate from one sample, sequenced in a study of cytomegalovirus exposure and HLA in healthy donors. The PCR contained 60 Vbeta and 13 Jbeta primers. Assay: immunoSEQ multiplex PCR; the TCRdb copy retains only in-frame clones and omits some. The sample data list tens of thousands of clones. Sequencing was done on a sample of PBMCs. The receptors stem from a woman aged 50 to 65 in good health and CMV-seropositive.

The rearrangement links TRBV28 to TRBJ1-2; 7 bases are shared with TRBD1. CDR1 MDHEN and CDR2 SYDVKM come from the germline V gene. The CDR3 runs to 15 residues. V lost 2 bases to trimming and J lost 4 bases; unmatched junction nucleotides: 7. CDR3: CASSLGNRGIYGYTF. CDR3 nucleotide sequence: TGTGCCAGCAGTTTAGGGAACAGGGGAATCTATGGCTACACCTTC.

The V and J genes are TRBV18 and TRBJ1-5; D gene ambiguous. The CDR3 sequence is 13 residues long. CDR1 is KGHSH and CDR2 is LQKENI in the germline V gene. With 3 bases removed from V and 5 bases from J, the gap between germline ends came to 8 bases. The chain's CDR3 is CASSPGIDQPQHF. CDR3 bases: TGTGCCAGCTCACCGGGCATTGATCAGCCCCAGCATTTT.

Remarks on this clone: The same CDR3 arises from other DNA sequences in this sample as well. This chain joins TRBV29-1 and TRBJ2-3, with 10 bases fitting TRBD1. CDR1 and CDR2 from the germline V gene are SQVTM and ANQGSEA. The CDR3 is made up of 15 amino acids. V shed 4 bases, J shed 4 bases, and the junction held 8 bases outside the gene matches. Here the CDR3 DNA reads TGCAGCGTTGCACCCCCGGGACAGGGGCCAGATACGCAGTATTTT. Residues: CSVAPPGQGPDTQYF.

The V gene is TRBV6-5, the J gene TRBJ1-1; 7 bases match TRBD1. J lost 4 bases, V lost 0 bases, and 5 bases had no gene match. CDR1 and CDR2 from the germline V gene are MNHEY and SVGAGI. This CDR3 contains 15 residues. The CDR3 bases are TGTGCCAGCAGTTACTCGACAGGGCGGGGCACTGAAGCTTTCTTT. Translation gives CASSYSTGRGTEAFF.

The J gene is TRBJ2-7, the V gene TRBV5-5, with 7 bases lining up with TRBD1. Trimming took 3 bases from V and 0 from J; bases not matched to a gene: 3. The germline gives CDR1 SGHKS, CDR2 YYEKEE (reference sequence). The CDR3 spans 14 residues. CDR3 DNA: TGTGCCAGCAGCTCGACAGGGACCTCCTACGAGCAGTACTTC. Amino acids: CASSSTGTSYEQYF.

The chain combines TRBV19 with TRBJ2-5, with 7 nucleotides matching TRBD2. V trimming: 0 bases; J trimming: 3 bases; junction bases outside the gene matches: 10. The CDR3 is 17 amino acids. Germline CDR1 LNHDA, CDR2 SQIVND (reference sequence). Here the CDR3 reads CASSIDRSLAAKETQYF. CDR3 nucleotide sequence: TGTGCCAGTAGTATAGATAGGTCGCTAGCGGCGAAAGAGACCCAGTACTTC.